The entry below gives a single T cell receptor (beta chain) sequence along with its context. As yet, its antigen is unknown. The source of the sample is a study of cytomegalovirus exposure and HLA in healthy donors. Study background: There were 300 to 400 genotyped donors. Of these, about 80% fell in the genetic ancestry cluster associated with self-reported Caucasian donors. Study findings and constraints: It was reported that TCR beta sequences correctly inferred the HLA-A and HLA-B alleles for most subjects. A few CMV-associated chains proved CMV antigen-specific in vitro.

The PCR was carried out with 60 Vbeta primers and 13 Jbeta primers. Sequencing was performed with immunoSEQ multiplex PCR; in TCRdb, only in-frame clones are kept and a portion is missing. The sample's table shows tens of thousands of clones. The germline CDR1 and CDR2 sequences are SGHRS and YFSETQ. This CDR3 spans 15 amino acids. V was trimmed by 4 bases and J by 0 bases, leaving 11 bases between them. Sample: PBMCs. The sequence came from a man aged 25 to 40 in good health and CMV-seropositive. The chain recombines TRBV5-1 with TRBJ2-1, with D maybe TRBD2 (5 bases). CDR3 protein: CASSLTTSSYNEQFF. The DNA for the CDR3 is TGCGCCAGCAGCCTGACCACTAGCTCCTACAATGAGCAGTTCTTC. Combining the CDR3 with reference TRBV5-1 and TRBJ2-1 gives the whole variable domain KAGVTQTPRYLIKTRGQQVTLSCSPISGHRSVSWYQQTPGQGLQFLFEYFSETQRNKGNFPGRFSGRQFSNSRSEMNVSTLELGDSALYLCASSLTTSSYNEQFFGPGTRLTVL.